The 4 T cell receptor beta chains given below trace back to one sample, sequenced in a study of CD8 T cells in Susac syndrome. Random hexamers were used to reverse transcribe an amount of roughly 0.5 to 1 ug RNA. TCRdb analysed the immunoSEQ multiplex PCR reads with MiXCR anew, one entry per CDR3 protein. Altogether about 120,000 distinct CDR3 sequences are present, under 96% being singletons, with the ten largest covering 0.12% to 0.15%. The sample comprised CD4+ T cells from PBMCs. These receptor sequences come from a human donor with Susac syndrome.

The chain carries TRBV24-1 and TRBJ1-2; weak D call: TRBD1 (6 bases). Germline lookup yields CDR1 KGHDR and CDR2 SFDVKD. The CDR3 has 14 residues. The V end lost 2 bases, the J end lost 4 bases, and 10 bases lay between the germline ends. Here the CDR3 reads CATSDWQGTYGYTF. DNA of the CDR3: TGTGCCACCAGTGATTGGCAGGGGACCTATGGCTACACCTTC.

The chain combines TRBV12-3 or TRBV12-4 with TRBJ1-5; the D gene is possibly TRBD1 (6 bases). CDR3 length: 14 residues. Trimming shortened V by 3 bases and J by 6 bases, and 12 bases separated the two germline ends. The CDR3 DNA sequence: TGTGCCAGCAGTTTGGGGCAGGGGAGTCAGCCCCAGCATTTT. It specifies CASSLGQGSQPQHF.

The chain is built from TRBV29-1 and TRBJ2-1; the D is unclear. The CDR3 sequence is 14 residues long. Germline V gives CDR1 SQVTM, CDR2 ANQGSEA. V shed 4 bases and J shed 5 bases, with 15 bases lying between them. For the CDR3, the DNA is TGCAGCGTTGTGAGTTATTCTTTAGACAATGAGCAGTTCTTC. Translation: CSVVSYSLDNEQFF.

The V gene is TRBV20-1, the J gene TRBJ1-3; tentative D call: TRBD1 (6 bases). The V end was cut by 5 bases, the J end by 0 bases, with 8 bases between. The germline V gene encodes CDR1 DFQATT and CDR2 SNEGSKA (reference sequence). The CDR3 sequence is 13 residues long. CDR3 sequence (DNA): TGCAGTGCTCAGGACAGCTCTGGAAACACCATATATTTT. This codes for CSAQDSSGNTIYF.